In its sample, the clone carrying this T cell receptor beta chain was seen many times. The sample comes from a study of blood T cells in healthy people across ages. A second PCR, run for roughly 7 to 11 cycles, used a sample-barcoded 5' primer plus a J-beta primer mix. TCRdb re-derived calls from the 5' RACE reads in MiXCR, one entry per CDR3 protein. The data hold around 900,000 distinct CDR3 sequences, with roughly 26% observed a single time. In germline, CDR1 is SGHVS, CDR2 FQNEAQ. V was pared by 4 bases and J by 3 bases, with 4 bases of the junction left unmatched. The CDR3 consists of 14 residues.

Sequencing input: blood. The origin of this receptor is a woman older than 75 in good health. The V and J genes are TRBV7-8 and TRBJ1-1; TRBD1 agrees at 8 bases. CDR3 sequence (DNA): TGTGCCAGCAGCTCCAGGGGGCGGGACACTGAAGCTTTCTTT. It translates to CASSSRGRDTEAFF.